The entry below describes one T cell receptor beta chain. The sample comes from a study of blood T cell repertoires in COVID-19. Study as a whole: COVID-19 samples, acute and convalescent, were from the United States, Italy and Spain. Sources were T cells, B-cell-depleted T cells, or PBMCs; the material itself was cDNA or gDNA.

Method: immunoSEQ multiplex PCR; TCRdb's copy keeps in-frame clones and lacks some. The sample lists about 100,000 clones; 85% to 90% were seen once. Germline V gene data show CDR1 as LGHNA and CDR2 as YSLEER. This CDR3 has 18 residues. J was trimmed by 5 bases and V by 3 bases; bases with no gene match: 13. The TCR was taken from a woman aged 80 or over with acute or convalescent COVID-19. The genes are TRBV4-3 and TRBJ1-4; 9 bases fit TRBD1. The sequencing sample was made of peripheral blood. The chain's CDR3 is CASSHQEGGGQGNEKLFF. DNA of the CDR3: TGCGCCAGCAGCCACCAAGAGGGGGGTGGACAGGGGAATGAAAAACTGTTTTTT.